Listed below are T cell receptor beta chains from one sample, sequenced in a study of control samples from healthy donors and cancer patients. The table came from immunoSEQ multiplex PCR; TCRdb's copy has only in-frame clones and leaves some out. The sample records about 130,000 clones, approximately 92% being singletons. Sequencing was done on a sample of PBMCs. These receptors all stem from a man older than 75 with head and neck cancer. CDR3s include the opening cysteine and the closing phenylalanine or tryptophan. D genes are given only for firm matches. A clone size is listed for some rows: how often the clone was seen (once, few, many), or a class if it is expanded.

J	size	D	length	V	CDR3	DNA
TRBJ2-3	NA	TRBD2	18	TRBV7-2	CASSLKGLAGLRTDTQYF	TGTGCCAGCAGCTTAAAGGGACTAGCGGGACTTCGCACAGATACGCAGTATTTT
TRBJ1-6	NA	TRBD1	19	TRBV19	CASSIFWDRQGLKNSPLHF	TGTGCCAGTAGTATTTTTTGGGACAGACAGGGATTGAAGAATTCACCCCTCCACTTT
TRBJ1-6	NA	TRBD1	15	TRBV4-1	CASSQRDSVGSPLHF	TGCGCCAGCAGCCAGCGGGACAGCGTAGGATCACCCCTCCACTTT
TRBJ1-3	NA	NA	14	TRBV2	CASIGTRSGNTIYF	TGTGCCAGCATCGGGACCCGCTCTGGAAACACCATATATTTT
TRBJ1-2	NA	TRBD1	15	TRBV6-5	CASRDPGQGAVGYTF	TGTGCCAGCAGGGATCCGGGACAGGGGGCGGTTGGCTACACCTTC
TRBJ1-2	NA	NA	14	TRBV7-9	CASSPSFEESGYTF	TGTGCCAGCAGCCCGTCCTTTGAAGAAAGTGGCTACACCTTC
TRBJ1-2	few	NA	14	TRBV4-1	CASSLPGTLYGYTF	TGCGCCAGCAGCCTTCCCGGGACTCTCTATGGCTACACCTTC
TRBJ1-6	NA	TRBD1	16	TRBV6-6	CASSYTGGATNSPLHF	TGTGCCAGCAGTTACACAGGGGGCGCGACTAATTCACCCCTCCACTTT
TRBJ1-2	NA	TRBD1	14	TRBV2	CASSEEGQGSGYTF	TGTGCCAGCAGTGAAGAGGGACAGGGGTCTGGCTACACCTTC
TRBJ1-1	NA	NA	11	TRBV6-5	CASVGGTEAFF	TGTGCCAGCGTAGGGGGCACTGAAGCTTTCTTT
TRBJ1-5	NA	NA	14	TRBV29-1	CSATIGARNQPQHF	TGCAGCGCAACAATCGGGGCCCGGAATCAGCCCCAGCATTTT
TRBJ1-1	NA	TRBD1	13	TRBV5-6	CASSPRTGPEAFF	TGTGCCAGCAGCCCCAGGACAGGGCCTGAAGCTTTCTTT
TRBJ1-5	NA	NA	13	TRBV5-1	CASSFDSNQPQHF	TGCGCCAGCAGCTTTGATAGCAATCAGCCCCAGCATTTT
TRBJ2-3	NA	NA	11	TRBV7-2	CASSLGGTQYF	TGTGCCAGCAGCTTAGGCGGTACGCAGTATTTT
TRBJ1-5	NA	TRBD1	19	TRBV10-3	CAISAWGTGRGSSNQPQHF	TGTGCCATCAGCGCCTGGGGGACAGGGAGGGGCTCTAGCAATCAGCCCCAGCATTTT
TRBJ1-2	once	NA	13	TRBV2	CASSESGYYGYTF	TGTGCCAGCAGTGAATCAGGCTACTATGGCTACACCTTC
TRBJ2-2	NA	TRBD2	15	TRBV30	CAWGAVAGNTGELFF	TGTGCCTGGGGTGCTGTAGCGGGAAACACCGGGGAGCTGTTTTTT